This paragraph reports one TCR beta chain. Its antigen is as yet unknown. By 5'RACE template switching, TCR cDNA was produced, with a universal primer site and UMIs added in the process. TCRdb re-called the 5' RACE reads through MiXCR, storing one row per CDR3 protein. The table includes under 550,000 distinct CDR3 sequences, 21% detected once. The V end was cut by 1 base, the J end by 0 bases, with 9 bases between. This CDR3 spans 15 amino acids. The germline gives CDR1 SGHRS, CDR2 YFSETQ. These data originate in a study of T cells after yellow fever vaccination. Overall study: Researchers used SMART-Seq v4 Ultra Low Input to prepare fractions that had low cell numbers. Study-level results: CD4 and CD8 compartments shared a small share of clonotypes, likely from convergent recombination.

The source of this sequence is a man between 18 and 29 years old who received the YFV17D yellow fever vaccine. The chain combines TRBV5-1 with TRBJ2-3; D might be TRBD1 (5 bases). Sequencing was performed on PBMCs, taken about 20 days after the first yellow fever vaccination. CDR3 protein: CASSLWTPSTDTQYF. The CDR3 nucleotides read TGCGCCAGCAGCTTGTGGACACCTAGCACAGATACGCAGTATTTT.